This TCR beta chain derives from a study of CD8 T cells in ankylosing spondylitis. Using its own MiXCR run on the 5' RACE reads, TCRdb lists one record per CDR3 protein. Of about 220,000 distinct CDR3 sequences in the sample, roughly 18% were seen once. This CDR3 has 13 amino acids. Trimming left V 6 bases short and J 7 bases short, with 13 bases between. Study conclusions and caveats: Reported data indicate significant enrichment of disease-linked clones within matched ankylosing spondylitis synovial fluid. Characteristic of ankylosing spondylitis blood, it appeared, was a TCR beta motif comprising eight highly homologous variants.

There are many counts of this clonotype. Its target is unknown. The sequence derives from a male donor with ankylosing spondylitis. J is TRBJ2-1 and V is TRBV12-3 or TRBV12-4; D is uncertain. The sequenced sample was blood, either unsorted or a sorted T cell fraction (not recorded which). This chain's CDR3 is CASSPRLGNEQFF. As DNA, the CDR3 is TGTGCCAGCAGCCCCCGGCTTGGGAATGAGCAGTTCTTC.